Following are 8 T cell receptor beta chains from one sample sequenced in a study of CD8 T cells in ankylosing spondylitis (dated by TCRdb to 2016 to 2017). Library method: 5' RACE. Sequencing was performed on an Illumina HiSeq 2500. TCRdb itself trimmed the public reads at Q25 with fastp, ran MiXCR and retained productive beta chains. One record per CDR3 amino acid sequence lists the most common genes and DNA. The sample table records 90,000 to 120,000 distinct CDR3 sequences; 20% to 30% of these occur just once. The leading ten clones occupy around 12% of the sample. The sample consisted of synovial fluid, either unsorted or a sorted T cell fraction (not recorded which). The source is a male donor with ankylosing spondylitis.

The chain links TRBV5-1 to TRBJ2-6; D uncertain. CDR1 SGHRS and CDR2 YFSETQ come from the germline V gene. The CDR3 extends over 14 amino acids. V gave up 5 bases and J gave up 0 bases, with 6 bases separating them. CDR3 DNA sequence: TGCGCCAGCAGGTATGCCTCTGGGGCCAACGTCCTGACTTTC. It encodes CASRYASGANVLTF.

The chain links TRBV3-1 to TRBJ1-5, with TRBD1 matching over 7 bases. The junction had 7 bases not matched to a gene; V was cut back by 4 bases and J by 1 base. The V gene's germline CDR1 is LGHDT and CDR2 YNNKEL (reference sequence). The CDR3 contains 16 residues. Here the CDR3 reads CASSPSDRESNQPQHF. The CDR3 DNA sequence: TGTGCCAGCAGCCCATCAGACAGGGAAAGCAATCAGCCCCAGCATTTT.

This clonotype occurred a few times. This sequence joins TRBV5-1 and TRBJ1-1; 9 positions agree with TRBD1. Germline CDR1 SGHRS, CDR2 YFSETQ. V shed 0 bases, J shed 1 base, and the junction held 10 bases outside the gene matches. The CDR3 runs to 18 residues. Here the CDR3 reads CASSLEGTGNGGNTEAFF. CDR3 nucleotide sequence: TGCGCCAGCAGCTTGGAAGGGACAGGGAACGGAGGGAACACTGAAGCTTTCTTT. Using reference TRBV5-1 and TRBJ1-1 for the parts outside the CDR3, the full variable domain is KAGVTQTPRYLIKTRGQQVTLSCSPISGHRSVSWYQQTPGQGLQFLFEYFSETQRNKGNFPGRFSGRQFSNSRSEMNVSTLELGDSALYLCASSLEGTGNGGNTEAFFGQGTRLTVV.

Only a few counts were recorded for this clonotype. This rearrangement joins TRBV18 to TRBJ2-7; D might be TRBD1 (6 bases). Deletions cut 3 bases from V and 3 bases from J, with 12 bases between. This CDR3 has 14 amino acids. The germline CDR1 and CDR2 sequences are KGHSH and LQKENI. The CDR3 region has the DNA TGTGCCAGCTCACCTGACCTAGGGGGCTACGAGCAGTACTTC. Residues: CASSPDLGGYEQYF.

As DNA, the CDR3 is TGTGCCAGCAGCCAATACCGACAGGCCTGGTGGACTGAAGCTTTCTTT. Encoded protein: CASSQYRQAWWTEAFF. The J gene is TRBJ1-1, the V gene TRBV14; the D gene is possibly TRBD1 (6 bases). The CDR3 extends over 16 amino acids. Trimming removed 2 bases from V and 5 bases from J, with 18 bases in between. Germline values: CDR1 SGHDN, CDR2 FVKESK. Based on the CDR3 plus reference TRBV14 and TRBJ1-1, the full variable domain is EAGVTQFPSHSVIEKGQTVTLRCDPISGHDNLYWYRRVMGKEIKFLLHFVKESKQDESGMPNNRFLAERTGGTYSTLKVQPAELEDSGVYFCASSQYRQAWWTEAFFGQGTRLTVV.

This rearrangement joins TRBV5-1 to TRBJ2-3; 13 bases are shared with TRBD2. CDR1 and CDR2 (germline): SGHRS, YFSETQ. The CDR3 totals 16 residues. V was clipped by 4 bases and J by 4 bases; unmatched bases: 6. The CDR3 sequence is CASSQLLAGGSDTQYF. In DNA, the CDR3 is TGCGCCAGCAGCCAACTACTAGCGGGAGGGTCAGATACGCAGTATTTT.

As DNA, the CDR3 is TGTGCCAGCAGCTTTCCGTCTAGGCAGCGGGAGAGCTCCTATGAGCAGTACGTC. This encodes CASSFPSRQRESSYEQYV. The chain is built from TRBV6-1 and TRBJ2-7, with TRBD2 matching 8 bases. Per germline, CDR1 MNHNS and CDR2 SASEGT. The CDR3 extends over 18 amino acids.

The rearrangement links TRBV20-1 to TRBJ2-1; maybe TRBD2 (5 bases). V gave up 1 base and J gave up 9 bases, with 13 bases separating them. The length of the CDR3 is 13 residues. In germline, CDR1 is DFQATT, CDR2 SNEGSKA (reference sequence). The CDR3 DNA sequence: TGCAGTGCTAGAGTGCCCGACTATTTTGAGCAGTTCTTC. Translated, it gives CSARVPDYFEQFF.